The T cell receptor beta chain described here comes from a study of response to subunit inactivated influenza vaccine. Points from the study as a whole: Authors suggested few new T cells are recruited by each seasonal influenza vaccination.

CDR3 length equals 14 residues. The V and J ends lost 2 bases and 3 bases respectively, with 7 bases between them. Looked up from germline, CDR1 is SSHAT and CDR2 is FNYEAQ (reference sequence). With respect to this clonotype: Its target is not known.

TCRdb reprocessed the RT-PCR reads via MiXCR and lists one record per CDR3 protein. Of approximately 290,000 distinct CDR3 sequences detected, around 20% appear once; the ten largest clones hold around 10%. V is TRBV7-7 and J is TRBJ2-2; D is perhaps TRBD2 (6 bases). The sample here was PBMCs from blood, taken less than 22 months after vaccination. The sequence came from a man between 50 and 75 years old who received an inactivated influenza vaccine. The DNA of the CDR3 is TGTGCCAGCAGCTTATTAGCGGACACCGGGGAGCTGTTTTTT. It codes for CASSLLADTGELFF.